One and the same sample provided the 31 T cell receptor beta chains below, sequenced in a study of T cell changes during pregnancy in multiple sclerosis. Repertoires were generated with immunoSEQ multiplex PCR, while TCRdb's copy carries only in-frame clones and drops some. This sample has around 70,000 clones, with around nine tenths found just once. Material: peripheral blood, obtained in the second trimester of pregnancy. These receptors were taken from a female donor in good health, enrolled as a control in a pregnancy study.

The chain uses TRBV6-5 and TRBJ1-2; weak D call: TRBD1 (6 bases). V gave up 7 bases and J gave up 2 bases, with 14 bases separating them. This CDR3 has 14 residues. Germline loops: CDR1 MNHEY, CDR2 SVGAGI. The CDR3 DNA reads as TGTGCCAGCAACAGGGCAAATTTCAACTATGGCTACACCTTC. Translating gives CASNRANFNYGYTF.

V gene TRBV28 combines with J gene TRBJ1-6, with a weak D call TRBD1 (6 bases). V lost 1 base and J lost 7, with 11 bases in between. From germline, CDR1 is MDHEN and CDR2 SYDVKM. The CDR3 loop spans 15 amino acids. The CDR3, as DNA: TGTGCCAGCAGTTTATCGCGGGGGCCCAATTCACCCCTCCACTTT. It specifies CASSLSRGPNSPLHF. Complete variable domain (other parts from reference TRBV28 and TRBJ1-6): DVKVTQSSRYLVKRTGEKVFLECVQDMDHENMFWYRQDPGLGLRLIYFSYDVKMKEKGDIPEGYSVSREKKERFSLILESASTNQTSMYLCASSLSRGPNSPLHFGNGTRLTVT.

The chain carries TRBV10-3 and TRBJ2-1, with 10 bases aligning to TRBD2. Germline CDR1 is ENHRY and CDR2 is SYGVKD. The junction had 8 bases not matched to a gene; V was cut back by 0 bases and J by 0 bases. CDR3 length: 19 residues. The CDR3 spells CAISESMGAGGSSYNEQFF. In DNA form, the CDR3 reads TGTGCCATCAGTGAGTCGATGGGAGCGGGGGGGAGCTCCTACAATGAGCAGTTCTTC.

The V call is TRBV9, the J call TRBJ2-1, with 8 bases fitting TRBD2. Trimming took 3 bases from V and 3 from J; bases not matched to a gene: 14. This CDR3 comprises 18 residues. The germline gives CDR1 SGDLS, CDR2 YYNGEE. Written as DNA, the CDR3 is TGTGCCAGCAGCGGGAGAACTAGCGGAAATAGGTACTACAATGAGCAGTTCTTC. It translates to CASSGRTSGNRYYNEQFF.

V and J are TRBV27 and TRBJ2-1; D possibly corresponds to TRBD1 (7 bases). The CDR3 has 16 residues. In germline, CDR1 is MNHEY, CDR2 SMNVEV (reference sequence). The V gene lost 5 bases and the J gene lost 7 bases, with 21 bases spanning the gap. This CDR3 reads CASSTTEGAFLNEQFF. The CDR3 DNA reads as TGTGCCAGCAGTACCACGGAGGGGGCTTTCCTAAATGAGCAGTTCTTC.

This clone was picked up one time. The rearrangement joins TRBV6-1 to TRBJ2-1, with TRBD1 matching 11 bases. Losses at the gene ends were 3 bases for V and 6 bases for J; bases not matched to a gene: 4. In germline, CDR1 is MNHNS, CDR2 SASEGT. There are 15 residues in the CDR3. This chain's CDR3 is CASSDGTGGFNEQFF. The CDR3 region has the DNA TGTGCCAGCAGTGACGGGACAGGGGGATTCAATGAGCAGTTCTTC.

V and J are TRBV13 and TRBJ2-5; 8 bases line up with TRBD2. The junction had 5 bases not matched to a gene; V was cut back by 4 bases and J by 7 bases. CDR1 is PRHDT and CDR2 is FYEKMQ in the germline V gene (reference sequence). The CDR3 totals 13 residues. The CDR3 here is CASSSGTSGTQYF. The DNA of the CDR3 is TGTGCCAGCAGCTCCGGGACTAGTGGGACCCAGTACTTC.

The CDR3 loop reads CASSQSGTANSGAFF. The CDR3 coding sequence is TGTGCCAGCAGCCAGTCGGGGACAGCCAATTCCGGAGCTTTCTTT. V is TRBV4-2 and J is TRBJ1-1; 7 nucleotides line up with TRBD1. Germline lookup yields CDR1 LGHNA and CDR2 YNFKEQ. This CDR3 region has 15 residues. V was pared by 3 bases and J by 10 bases, with 14 bases of the junction left unmatched.

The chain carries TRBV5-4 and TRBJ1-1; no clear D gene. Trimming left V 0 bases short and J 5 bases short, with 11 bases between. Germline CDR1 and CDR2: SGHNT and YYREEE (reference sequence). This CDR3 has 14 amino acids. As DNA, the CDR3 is TGTGCCAGCAGCTTGGGGGTATGGGAGACTGAAGCTTTCTTT. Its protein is CASSLGVWETEAFF.

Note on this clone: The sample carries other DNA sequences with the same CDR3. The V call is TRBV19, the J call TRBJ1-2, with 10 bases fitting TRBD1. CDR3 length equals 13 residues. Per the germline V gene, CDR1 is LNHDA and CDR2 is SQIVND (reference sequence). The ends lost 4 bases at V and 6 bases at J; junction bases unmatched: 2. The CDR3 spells CASSRGQGNGYTF. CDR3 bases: TGTGCCAGTAGTAGGGGACAGGGGAATGGCTACACCTTC.

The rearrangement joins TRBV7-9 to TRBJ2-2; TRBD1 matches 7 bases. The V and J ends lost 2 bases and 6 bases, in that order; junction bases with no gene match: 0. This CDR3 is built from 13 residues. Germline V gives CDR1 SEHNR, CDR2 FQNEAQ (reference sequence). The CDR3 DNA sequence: TGTGCCAGCAGCTTAACAGGGGCCGGGGAGCTGTTTTTT. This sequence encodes CASSLTGAGELFF.

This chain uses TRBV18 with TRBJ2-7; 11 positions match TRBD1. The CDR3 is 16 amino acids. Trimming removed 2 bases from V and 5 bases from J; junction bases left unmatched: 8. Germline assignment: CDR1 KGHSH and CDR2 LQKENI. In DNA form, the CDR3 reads TGTGCCAGCTCACCAACTCCGGGACAGGGGGTCCACGAGCAGTACTTC. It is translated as CASSPTPGQGVHEQYF.

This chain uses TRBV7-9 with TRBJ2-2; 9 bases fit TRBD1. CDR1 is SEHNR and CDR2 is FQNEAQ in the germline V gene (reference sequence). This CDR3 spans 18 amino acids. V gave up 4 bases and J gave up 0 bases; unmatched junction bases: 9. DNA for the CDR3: TGTGCCAGCAGCTCCCCGGGACAGGGATTCGCGAACACCGGGGAGCTGTTTTTT. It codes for CASSSPGQGFANTGELFF.

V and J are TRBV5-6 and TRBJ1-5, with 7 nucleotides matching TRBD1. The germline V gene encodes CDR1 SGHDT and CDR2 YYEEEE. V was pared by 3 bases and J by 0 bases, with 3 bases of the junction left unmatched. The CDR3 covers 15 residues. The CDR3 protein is CASSSGGNSNQPQHF. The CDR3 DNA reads TGTGCCAGCAGCTCAGGGGGGAATAGCAATCAGCCCCAGCATTTT.

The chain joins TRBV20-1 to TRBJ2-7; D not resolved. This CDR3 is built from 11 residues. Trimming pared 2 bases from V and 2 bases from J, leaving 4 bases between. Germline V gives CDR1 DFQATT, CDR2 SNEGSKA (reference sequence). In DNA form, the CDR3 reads TGCAGTGCTAGACAGACCTACGAGCAGTACTTC. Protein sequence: CSARQTYEQYF.

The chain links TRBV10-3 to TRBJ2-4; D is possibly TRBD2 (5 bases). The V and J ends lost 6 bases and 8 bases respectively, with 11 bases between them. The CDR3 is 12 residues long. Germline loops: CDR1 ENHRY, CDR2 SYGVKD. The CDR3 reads CAIRGPRDIQYF. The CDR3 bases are TGTGCCATCAGAGGGCCGAGGGACATTCAGTACTTC.

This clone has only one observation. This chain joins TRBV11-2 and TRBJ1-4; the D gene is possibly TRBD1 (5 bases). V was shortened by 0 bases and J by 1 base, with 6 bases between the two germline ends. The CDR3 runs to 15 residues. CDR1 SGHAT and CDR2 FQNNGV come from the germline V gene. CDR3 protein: CASSLEGLTNEKLFF. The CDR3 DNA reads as TGTGCCAGCAGCTTAGAGGGGCTAACTAATGAAAAACTGTTTTTT.

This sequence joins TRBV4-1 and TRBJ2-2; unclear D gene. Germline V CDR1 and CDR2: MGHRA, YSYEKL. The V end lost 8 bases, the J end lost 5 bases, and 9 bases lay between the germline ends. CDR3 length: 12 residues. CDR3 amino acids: CASLLDTGELFF. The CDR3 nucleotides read TGCGCCAGCTTGCTAGATACCGGGGAGCTGTTTTTT.

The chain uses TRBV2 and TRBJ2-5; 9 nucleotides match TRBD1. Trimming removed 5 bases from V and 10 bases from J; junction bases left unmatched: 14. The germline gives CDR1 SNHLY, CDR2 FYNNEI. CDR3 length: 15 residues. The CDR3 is CASSTGGGLVLGQYF. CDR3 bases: TGTGCCAGCAGTACAGGGGGCGGGCTAGTTCTGGGCCAGTACTTC.

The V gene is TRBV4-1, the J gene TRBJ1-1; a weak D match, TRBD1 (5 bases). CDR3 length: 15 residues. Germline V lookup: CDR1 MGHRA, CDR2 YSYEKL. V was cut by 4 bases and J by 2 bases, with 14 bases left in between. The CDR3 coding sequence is TGCGCCAGCAGCCGAGAGACAGCTGTTAACACTGAAGCTTTCTTT. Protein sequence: CASSRETAVNTEAFF.

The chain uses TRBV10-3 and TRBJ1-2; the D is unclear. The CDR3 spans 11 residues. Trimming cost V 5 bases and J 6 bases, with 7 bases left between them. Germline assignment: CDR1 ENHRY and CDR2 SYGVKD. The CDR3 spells CAISSFDGYTF. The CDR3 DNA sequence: TGTGCCATCAGTTCCTTCGATGGCTACACCTTC.

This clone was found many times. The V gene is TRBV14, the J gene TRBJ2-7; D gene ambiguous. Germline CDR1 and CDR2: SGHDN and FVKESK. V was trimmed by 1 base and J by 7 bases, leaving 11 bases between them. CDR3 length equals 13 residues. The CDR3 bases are TGTGCCAGCAGCCAAGGGCTTGGGCTTGAGCAGTACTTC. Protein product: CASSQGLGLEQYF.

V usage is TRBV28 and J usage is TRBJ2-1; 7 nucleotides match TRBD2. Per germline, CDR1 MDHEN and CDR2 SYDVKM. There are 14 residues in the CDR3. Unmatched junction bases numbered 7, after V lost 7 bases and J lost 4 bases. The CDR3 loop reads CASTKTSPYNEQFF. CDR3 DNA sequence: TGTGCCAGCACCAAGACTAGCCCTTACAATGAGCAGTTCTTC.

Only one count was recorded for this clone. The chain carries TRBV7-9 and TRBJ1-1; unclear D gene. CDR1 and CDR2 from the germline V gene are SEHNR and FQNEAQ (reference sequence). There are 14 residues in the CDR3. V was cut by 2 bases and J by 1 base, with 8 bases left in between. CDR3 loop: CASSLRARNTEAFF. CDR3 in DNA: TGTGCCAGCAGCTTAAGAGCACGGAACACTGAAGCTTTCTTT.

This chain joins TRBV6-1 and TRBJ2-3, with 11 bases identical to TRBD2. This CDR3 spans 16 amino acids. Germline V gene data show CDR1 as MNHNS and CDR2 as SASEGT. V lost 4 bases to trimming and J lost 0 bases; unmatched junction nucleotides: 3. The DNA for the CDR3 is TGTGCCAGCAGTGCCTCTAGCGGGGGGAGCACAGATACGCAGTATTTT. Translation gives CASSASSGGSTDTQYF.

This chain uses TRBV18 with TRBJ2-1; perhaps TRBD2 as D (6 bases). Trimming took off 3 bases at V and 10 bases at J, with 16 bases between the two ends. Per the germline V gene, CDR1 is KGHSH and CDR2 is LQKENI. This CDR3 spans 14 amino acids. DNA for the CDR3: TGTGCCAGCTCACCTCACACCGGGGAGGAGGAGCAGTTCTTC. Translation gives CASSPHTGEEEQFF.

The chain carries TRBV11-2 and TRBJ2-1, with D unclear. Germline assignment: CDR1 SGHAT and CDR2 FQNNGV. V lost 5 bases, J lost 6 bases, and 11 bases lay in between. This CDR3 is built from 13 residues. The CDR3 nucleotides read TGTGCCAGCAGCAGTGATCCGGGCAATGAGCAGTTCTTC. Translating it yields CASSSDPGNEQFF.

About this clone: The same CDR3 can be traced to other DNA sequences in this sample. CDR3 in DNA: TGCGCCAGCAGCCAAAGGACAGGGCTGAACACTGAAGCTTTCTTT. It yields the protein CASSQRTGLNTEAFF. The V gene is TRBV4-3, the J gene TRBJ1-1; 8 positions agree with TRBD1. The CDR3 extends over 15 amino acids. Per the germline V gene, CDR1 is LGHNA and CDR2 is YSLEER. Losses at the gene ends were 2 bases for V and 0 bases for J; bases not matched to a gene: 2.

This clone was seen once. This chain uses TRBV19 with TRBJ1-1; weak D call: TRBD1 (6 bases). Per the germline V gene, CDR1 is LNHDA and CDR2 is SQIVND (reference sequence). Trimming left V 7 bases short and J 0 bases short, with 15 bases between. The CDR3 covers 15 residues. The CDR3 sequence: CASKVDRSMNTEAFF. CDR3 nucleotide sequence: TGTGCCAGTAAGGTGGACAGATCAATGAACACTGAAGCTTTCTTT.

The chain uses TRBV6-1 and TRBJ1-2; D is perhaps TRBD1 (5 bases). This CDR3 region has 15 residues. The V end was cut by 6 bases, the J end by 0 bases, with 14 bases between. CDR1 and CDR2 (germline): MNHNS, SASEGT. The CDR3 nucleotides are TGTGCCAGCAGCGGACACTCGACAGCTAACTATGGCTACACCTTC. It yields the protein CASSGHSTANYGYTF.

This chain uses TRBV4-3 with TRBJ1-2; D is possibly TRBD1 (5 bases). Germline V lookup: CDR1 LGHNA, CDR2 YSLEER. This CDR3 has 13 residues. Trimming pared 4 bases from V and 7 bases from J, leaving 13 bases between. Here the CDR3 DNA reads TGCGCCAGCAGCCTCCACAGGTTTGGTGGCTACACCTTC. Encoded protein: CASSLHRFGGYTF.